These T cell receptor beta chains were read from a single sample in a study of blood T cell repertoires in COVID-19. Libraries were prepared by immunoSEQ multiplex PCR; TCRdb keeps only in-frame clonotypes and omits some of them. The data hold 250,000 or so clones, with approximately 89% observed a single time. Specimen: PBMCs or T cells enriched from blood (not recorded which). The receptors were gathered from a man aged 40-49 years who had been exposed to COVID-19. Each CDR3 is given with its conserved first and last residue. The order of the fields is J gene, D gene, clone size, V gene, CDR3 DNA, CDR3 protein. A D gene is named only where the DNA matches it firmly. Rows give clone size only sometimes, using once, few, many, or a class for an expanded clone.

J: TRBJ2-2; D: TRBD2; size: -; V: TRBV6-4; DNA: TGTGCCAGCAGGACTAGCCTAAACACCGGGGAGCTGTTTTTT; CDR3: CASRTSLNTGELFF
J: TRBJ1-3; D: -; size: -; V: TRBV6-5; DNA: TGTGCCAGAACTCTCTTGGACTACTCTGGAAACACCATATATTTT; CDR3: CARTLLDYSGNTIYF
J: TRBJ1-4; D: -; size: -; V: TRBV6-1; DNA: TGTGCCAGCAGTGAAGCGCTTAGGACTTCTAATGAAAAACTGTTTTTT; CDR3: CASSEALRTSNEKLFF
J: TRBJ2-7; D: TRBD2; size: -; V: TRBV3-1/TRBV3-2; DNA: TGTGCCAGCGAAGAGACTAGCGGCTCCTACGAGCAGTACTTC; CDR3: CASEETSGSYEQYF
J: TRBJ2-1; D: TRBD2; size: -; V: TRBV3-1/TRBV3-2; DNA: TGTGCCAGCAGCTCGTCCTCGGGGGGAGGACTAGCGGGAGTTCTGTTCTACTACAATGAGCAGTTCTTC; CDR3: CASSSSSGGGLAGVLFYYNEQFF
J: TRBJ2-7; D: TRBD1; size: -; V: TRBV10-3; DNA: TGTGCCATCAGGCGGACAGGGGACAACGAGCAGTACTTC; CDR3: CAIRRTGDNEQYF
J: TRBJ2-3; D: TRBD1; size: -; V: TRBV27; DNA: TGTGCCAGCAGCAATCATCGGGGACAGGGGACCACAGATACGCAGTATTTT; CDR3: CASSNHRGQGTTDTQYF
J: TRBJ2-7; D: -; size: -; V: TRBV6-5; DNA: TGTGCCAGCCGGGACTTCCCCTCCTACGAGCAGTACTTC; CDR3: CASRDFPSYEQYF
J: TRBJ2-3; D: TRBD1; size: -; V: TRBV29-1; DNA: TGCAGCGTTACTCAGGGGGCCCCCGGAGATACGCAGTATTTT; CDR3: CSVTQGAPGDTQYF
J: TRBJ2-7; D: -; size: -; V: TRBV3-1/TRBV3-2; DNA: TGTGCCAGCAGCTCCTCGAGGGCGGCCTACGAGCAGTACTTC; CDR3: CASSSSRAAYEQYF
J: TRBJ1-2; D: -; size: -; V: TRBV21-1; DNA: TGTGCCAGCATGAAATTCCGACAGGCTAACTATGGCTACACCTTC; CDR3: CASMKFRQANYGYTF
J: TRBJ1-2; D: -; size: once; V: TRBV6-5; DNA: TGTGCCAGCAGGGTAGAGCGTCCAGATGGCTACACCTTC; CDR3: CASRVERPDGYTF
J: TRBJ2-5; D: TRBD1; size: -; V: TRBV15; DNA: TGTGCCACCAGCAGAGGTCGGACAGGGGGGAGAGAGACCCAGTACTTC; CDR3: CATSRGRTGGRETQYF
J: TRBJ2-1; D: -; size: -; V: TRBV28; DNA: TGTGCCAGCAACCTCGGGATGTCGAATGAGCAGTTCTTC; CDR3: CASNLGMSNEQFF
J: TRBJ2-3; D: TRBD1; size: -; V: TRBV24-1; DNA: TGTGCCACCAGTGATAGGGGACAGGGGAGGACAGATACGCAGTATTTT; CDR3: CATSDRGQGRTDTQYF
J: TRBJ2-5; D: TRBD1; size: -; V: TRBV29-1; DNA: TGCAGCGCCCGGGACAGGGGGCAGGAAGAGACCCAGTACTTC; CDR3: CSARDRGQEETQYF
J: TRBJ2-7; D: -; size: -; V: TRBV19; DNA: TGTGCCAGTAGTATAGATTCCGCCTACGAGCAGTACTTC; CDR3: CASSIDSAYEQYF
J: TRBJ1-5; D: TRBD1; size: -; V: TRBV10-3; DNA: TGTGCCATTCAAGGACAGGGCGGCAATCAGCCCCAGCATTTT; CDR3: CAIQGQGGNQPQHF
J: TRBJ1-2; D: TRBD1; size: -; V: TRBV30; DNA: TGTGCCTGGACGGACAGGGGTCGAGGCGACTATGGCTACACCTTC; CDR3: CAWTDRGRGDYGYTF
J: TRBJ1-5; D: -; size: -; V: TRBV24-1; DNA: TGTGCCACCAGTGCCCAAGGGGTCGGCAATCAGCCCCAGCATTTT; CDR3: CATSAQGVGNQPQHF
J: TRBJ1-2; D: -; size: -; V: TRBV28; DNA: TGTGCCAGCAGTCCCCTTTTTGGTAGTAACTATGGCTACACCTTC; CDR3: CASSPLFGSNYGYTF
J: TRBJ2-2; D: -; size: -; V: TRBV25-1; DNA: TGTGCCAGCACCCCATCACCGGCCGGGGAGCTGTTTTTT; CDR3: CASTPSPAGELFF
J: TRBJ2-7; D: -; size: -; V: TRBV10-3; DNA: TGTGCCATCAAGGACACTTCCTACGAGCAGTACTTC; CDR3: CAIKDTSYEQYF
J: TRBJ1-6; D: -; size: -; V: TRBV7-3; DNA: TGTGCCAGCAGCTTGAACCCGGTCCCTAATTCACCCCTCCACTTT; CDR3: CASSLNPVPNSPLHF
J: TRBJ2-7; D: TRBD1; size: -; V: TRBV4-1; DNA: TGCGCCAGCAGCCTCCGGGACAGCAGTACCTACGAGCAGTACTTC; CDR3: CASSLRDSSTYEQYF
J: TRBJ1-5; D: TRBD1; size: -; V: TRBV28; DNA: TGTGCCAGCAGTACCAGGACAGGGGCAAAGGTTCAGCCCCAGCATTTT; CDR3: CASSTRTGAKVQPQHF
J: TRBJ2-7; D: -; size: -; V: TRBV27; DNA: TGTGCCAGCAGTCCCGCGCCCGGGACAATTTACGAGCAGTACTTC; CDR3: CASSPAPGTIYEQYF
J: TRBJ2-7; D: TRBD2; size: few; V: TRBV5-1; DNA: TGCGCCAGCAGCTCGGGACTAGCGGGAGGGGGCTACGAGCAGTACTTC; CDR3: CASSSGLAGGGYEQYF
J: TRBJ2-7; D: TRBD2; size: -; V: TRBV7-3; DNA: TGTGCCAGCAGCGTAAGCGGGACCCACCCCTACGAGCAGTACTTC; CDR3: CASSVSGTHPYEQYF
J: TRBJ1-5; D: -; size: -; V: TRBV19; DNA: TGTGCCAGTAGCCCGTCCGGTGCGGGCAATCAGCCCCAGCATTTT; CDR3: CASSPSGAGNQPQHF
J: TRBJ1-5; D: -; size: -; V: TRBV28; DNA: TGTGCCAGCCAGGGGTATAGCAATCAGCCCCAGCATTTT; CDR3: CASQGYSNQPQHF
J: TRBJ2-7; D: TRBD2; size: -; V: TRBV28; DNA: TGTGCCAGCAGTTTAGCAGCGGGACTCCCAGACTACGAGCAGTACTTC; CDR3: CASSLAAGLPDYEQYF
J: TRBJ2-7; D: -; size: few; V: TRBV5-1; DNA: TGCGCCAGCAGCTTAGACACAGCACCGTACGAGCAGTACTTC; CDR3: CASSLDTAPYEQYF
J: TRBJ1-4; D: -; size: -; V: TRBV21-1; DNA: TGTGCCAGCAGCAAAGGGTCGACCAGGACAGTCCGGATCGGAAAACTGTTTTTT; CDR3: CASSKGSTRTVRIGKLFF
J: TRBJ1-1; D: TRBD1; size: -; V: TRBV9; DNA: TGTGCCAGCAGCGCACAGGGGGCGCGTGACGATGAAGCTTTCTTT; CDR3: CASSAQGARDDEAFF
J: TRBJ2-5; D: TRBD2; size: -; V: TRBV9; DNA: TGTGCCAGCAGCGTAGGGCCTAGCGGGACCCAAGAGACCCAGTACTTC; CDR3: CASSVGPSGTQETQYF
J: TRBJ1-2; D: -; size: -; V: TRBV9; DNA: TGTGCCAGCAGCAACCAGTGGACATATGGGACTAACACCTTC; CDR3: CASSNQWTYGTNTF
J: TRBJ1-1; D: -; size: -; V: TRBV18; DNA: TGTGCCAGCTCACCACCGCCGGGGGGGAACACTGAAGCTTTCTTT; CDR3: CASSPPPGGNTEAFF
J: TRBJ2-7; D: TRBD2; size: -; V: TRBV6-5; DNA: TGTGCCAGCAGCCGGGGTCGGGGGGGAACCTACGAGCAGTACTTC; CDR3: CASSRGRGGTYEQYF
J: TRBJ2-2; D: TRBD2; size: -; V: TRBV5-4; DNA: TGTGCCAGCAGCCTAAGACTAGCGGACACCGGGGAGCTGTTTTTT; CDR3: CASSLRLADTGELFF
J: TRBJ2-1; D: TRBD2; size: -; V: TRBV9; DNA: TGTGCCAGCAGCGTTCTAGCGGGGGGCTACAATGAGCAGTTCTTC; CDR3: CASSVLAGGYNEQFF
J: TRBJ1-2; D: TRBD1; size: -; V: TRBV9; DNA: TGTGCCAGCAGCGTGAGACAGGGGGCAAGAGGAAACTATGGCTACACCTTC; CDR3: CASSVRQGARGNYGYTF
J: TRBJ2-5; D: -; size: -; V: TRBV18; DNA: TGTGCCAGCTCACCAACGGGAGAGTGGGAGACCCAGTACTTC; CDR3: CASSPTGEWETQYF
J: TRBJ1-6; D: -; size: -; V: TRBV6-5; DNA: TGTGCCAGCAGTTACTCGAGCAGGGGCGGAAATTCACCCCTCCACTTT; CDR3: CASSYSSRGGNSPLHF
J: TRBJ2-7; D: -; size: many; V: TRBV3-1/TRBV3-2; DNA: TGTGCCAGCAGCCAAGGACAGGCGGGAGTCTACGAGCAGTACTTC; CDR3: CASSQGQAGVYEQYF
J: TRBJ2-5; D: -; size: -; V: TRBV18; DNA: TGTGCCAGCTCAACAGGGACCGGAGAGACCCAGTACTTC; CDR3: CASSTGTGETQYF
J: TRBJ1-1; D: -; size: once; V: TRBV6-5; DNA: TGTGCCAGCAGGATATACACAGCCCGCACTGAAGCTTTCTTT; CDR3: CASRIYTARTEAFF
J: TRBJ2-1; D: TRBD2; size: few; V: TRBV7-9; DNA: TGTGCCAGCAGCTATAGTCAAAGCCGACTAGCTGAACCCTACAATGAGCAGTTCTTC; CDR3: CASSYSQSRLAEPYNEQFF
J: TRBJ2-3; D: TRBD2; size: -; V: TRBV9; DNA: TGTGCCACCTCGCCGTCGGGACTAGCGGGAGCGGGGACGCAGTATTTT; CDR3: CATSPSGLAGAGTQYF
J: TRBJ1-1; D: -; size: -; V: TRBV10-2; DNA: TGCGCCAGCAGCGCAGGGGCAGGGACTGAAGCTTTCTTT; CDR3: CASSAGAGTEAFF
J: TRBJ1-2; D: TRBD1; size: -; V: TRBV5-6; DNA: TGTGCCAGCAGCGCCAGACAGGGGGCGGGTGGCTACACCTTC; CDR3: CASSARQGAGGYTF
J: TRBJ1-3; D: TRBD1; size: -; V: TRBV28; DNA: TGTGCCTGCGCGACAGGGGGCGGAGGAAACACCATATATTTT; CDR3: CACATGGGGNTIYF
J: TRBJ1-2; D: TRBD1; size: -; V: TRBV9; DNA: TGTGCCAGCAGTTTCGACACCGGGACAGGGGATGGCTACACCTTC; CDR3: CASSFDTGTGDGYTF
J: TRBJ1-6; D: TRBD1; size: -; V: TRBV6-5; DNA: TGTGCCAGCAGAAACAGGGGATCACCCCTCCACTTT; CDR3: CASRNRGSPLHF
J: TRBJ1-5; D: -; size: -; V: TRBV7-2; DNA: TGTGCCAGCAGATTGAGTTATAGCAATCAGCCCCAGCATTTT; CDR3: CASRLSYSNQPQHF